This is a list of T cell receptor beta chains from one sample in a study of a mutant IDH1 vaccine in newly diagnosed glioma. TCRdb keeps only in-frame clones here, not all; method: immunoSEQ multiplex PCR. The table includes about 46,000 clones, approximately 88% detected once. These receptors have no identified antigens. This sample comprised PBMCs, obtained from a glioma patient whose treatment included an IDH1 peptide vaccine. The receptors come from a woman in her twenties or thirties with glioma. Some clones in this sample may be carry-over from other donors' samples. CDR3s include the opening cysteine and the closing phenylalanine or tryptophan. D genes are given only for firm matches. For some rows the clone size is stated as once, few or many, or as a class when expanded; others skip it.

D: .; size: .; J: TRBJ2-2; V: TRBV6-4; CDR3: CASRPEGTGELFF; DNA: TGTGCCAGCAGACCTGAGGGCACCGGGGAGCTGTTTTTT
D: .; size: .; J: TRBJ1-3; V: TRBV9; CDR3: CASSPLATHYSGNTIYF; DNA: TGTGCCAGCAGCCCTCTGGCTACCCACTACTCTGGAAACACCATATATTTT
D: .; size: few; J: TRBJ1-2; V: TRBV25-1; CDR3: CASRTQDYGYTF; DNA: TGTGCCAGCAGAACACAGGATTATGGCTACACCTTC
D: TRBD1; size: .; J: TRBJ2-3; V: TRBV19; CDR3: CATATGGAYTQYF; DNA: TGTGCCACCGCGACAGGGGGCGCGTATACGCAGTATTTT
D: .; size: .; J: TRBJ1-2; V: TRBV6-4; CDR3: CASSPARHYGYTF; DNA: TGTGCCAGCAGTCCAGCCCGTCACTATGGCTACACCTTC
D: .; size: .; J: TRBJ2-3; V: TRBV6-6; CDR3: CASSFRTHTDTQYF; DNA: TGTGCCAGCAGTTTCCGGACTCACACAGATACGCAGTATTTT
D: .; size: .; J: TRBJ2-7; V: TRBV29-1; CDR3: CSVGGQGPYEQYF; DNA: TGCAGCGTTGGGGGGCAGGGACCCTACGAGCAGTACTTC
D: .; size: .; J: TRBJ2-1; V: TRBV7-2; CDR3: CASSPYNEQFF; DNA: TGTGCCAGCAGCCCTTACAATGAGCAGTTCTTC
D: TRBD1; size: .; J: TRBJ2-3; V: TRBV6-5; CDR3: CASRQTGQGSDTQYF; DNA: TGTGCCAGCAGACAAACGGGACAGGGATCGGATACGCAGTATTTT
D: TRBD2; size: .; J: TRBJ2-3; V: TRBV2; CDR3: CASSEGLFSGSADTQYF; DNA: TGTGCCAGCAGTGAGGGACTATTTAGCGGGAGCGCAGATACGCAGTATTTT
D: .; size: .; J: TRBJ1-1; V: TRBV5-4; CDR3: CASSLALNTEAFF; DNA: TGTGCCAGCAGCTTGGCCCTGAACACTGAAGCTTTCTTT
D: TRBD1; size: .; J: TRBJ1-1; V: TRBV9; CDR3: CASSVETGDTEAFF; DNA: TGTGCCAGCAGCGTAGAGACAGGGGACACTGAAGCTTTCTTT
D: .; size: .; J: TRBJ2-2; V: TRBV5-1; CDR3: CASSLAGDGELFF; DNA: TGCGCCAGCAGCTTGGCGGGCGACGGGGAGCTGTTTTTT
D: TRBD2; size: .; J: TRBJ2-7; V: TRBV27; CDR3: CASSPSGRMASEQYF; DNA: TGTGCCAGCAGCCCAAGCGGGAGAATGGCCTCCGAGCAGTACTTC
D: .; size: .; J: TRBJ2-3; V: TRBV19; CDR3: CASSIFSGTHTDTQYF; DNA: TGTGCCAGTAGTATTTTCTCTGGGACTCACACAGATACGCAGTATTTT
D: TRBD2; size: .; J: TRBJ2-1; V: TRBV6-6; CDR3: CASSSLAGGPHNEQFF; DNA: TGTGCCAGCAGCAGCCTAGCGGGAGGGCCCCACAATGAGCAGTTCTTC
D: .; size: few; J: TRBJ1-1; V: TRBV30; CDR3: CAWRPDGDTEAFF; DNA: TGTGCCTGGAGGCCGGACGGTGACACTGAAGCTTTCTTT
D: TRBD2; size: .; J: TRBJ2-1; V: TRBV7-9; CDR3: CASSSSGPDVNEQFF; DNA: TGTGCCAGCAGCTCTAGCGGACCCGACGTGAATGAGCAGTTCTTC
D: .; size: .; J: TRBJ2-7; V: TRBV30; CDR3: CAWRGSTANSYEQYF; DNA: TGTGCCTGGAGGGGATCGACAGCTAATTCCTACGAGCAGTACTTC
D: .; size: .; J: TRBJ2-1; V: TRBV18; CDR3: CASYNPGRYNEQFF; DNA: TGTGCCAGCTATAACCCGGGGCGCTACAATGAGCAGTTCTTC
D: .; size: .; J: TRBJ2-5; V: TRBV20-1; CDR3: CSARVPGTQYF; DNA: TGCAGTGCTAGGGTACCGGGGACCCAGTACTTC
D: TRBD2; size: .; J: TRBJ2-3; V: TRBV4-1; CDR3: CASSQDWLAGADTQYF; DNA: TGCGCCAGCAGCCAAGACTGGCTAGCGGGGGCAGATACGCAGTATTTT
D: TRBD1; size: .; J: TRBJ1-1; V: TRBV9; CDR3: CASSVGRTGGGMNTEAFF; DNA: TGTGCCAGCAGCGTAGGGAGGACAGGTGGGGGCATGAACACTGAAGCTTTCTTT
D: .; size: once; J: TRBJ1-4; V: TRBV11-2; CDR3: CASSLGQGDEKLFF; DNA: TGTGCCAGCAGCTTGGGGCAGGGTGATGAAAAACTGTTTTTT
D: TRBD2; size: .; J: TRBJ2-7; V: TRBV5-1; CDR3: CASSLATSGRGYEQYF; DNA: TGCGCCAGCAGCTTGGCTACTAGCGGGAGGGGGTACGAGCAGTACTTC
D: TRBD1; size: .; J: TRBJ2-1; V: TRBV11-2; CDR3: CASSGYRGNEQFF; DNA: TGTGCCAGCAGCGGCTACAGGGGTAATGAGCAGTTCTTC
D: .; size: .; J: TRBJ2-2; V: TRBV7-9; CDR3: CASSPPTGELFF; DNA: TGTGCCAGCAGCCCGCCCACCGGGGAGCTGTTTTTT
D: TRBD1; size: few; J: TRBJ2-2; V: TRBV5-4; CDR3: CASSLQGARTGELFF; DNA: TGTGCCAGCAGCTTACAGGGGGCGCGAACCGGGGAGCTGTTTTTT
D: TRBD2; size: .; J: TRBJ2-7; V: TRBV18; CDR3: CASSPLHTDLGLAVEQYF; DNA: TGTGCCAGCTCACCGCTACATACTGATTTGGGACTAGCCGTTGAGCAGTACTTC